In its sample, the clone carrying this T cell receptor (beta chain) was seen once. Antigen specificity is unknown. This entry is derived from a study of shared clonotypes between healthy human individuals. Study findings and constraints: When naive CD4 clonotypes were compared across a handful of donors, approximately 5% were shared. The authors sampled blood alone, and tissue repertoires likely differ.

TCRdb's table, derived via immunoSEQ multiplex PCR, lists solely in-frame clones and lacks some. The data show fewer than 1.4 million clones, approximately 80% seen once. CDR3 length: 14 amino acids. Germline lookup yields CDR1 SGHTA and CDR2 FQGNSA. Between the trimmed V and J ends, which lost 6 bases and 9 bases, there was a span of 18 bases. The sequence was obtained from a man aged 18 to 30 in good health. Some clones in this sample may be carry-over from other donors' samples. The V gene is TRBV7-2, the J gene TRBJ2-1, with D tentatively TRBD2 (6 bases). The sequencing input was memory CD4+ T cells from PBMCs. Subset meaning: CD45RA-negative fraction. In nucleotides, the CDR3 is TGTGCCAGCAGGTACTGGGGGGAGTGGGGTGAGCAGTTCTTC. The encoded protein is CASRYWGEWGEQFF. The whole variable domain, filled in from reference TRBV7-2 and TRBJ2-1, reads GAGVSQSPSNKVTEKGKDVELRCDPISGHTALYWYRQSLGQGLEFLIYFQGNSAPDKSGLPSDRFSAERTGGSVSTLTIQRTQQEDSAVYLCASRYWGEWGEQFFGPGTRLTVL.